This T cell receptor (beta chain) was recovered during a study of blood T cell repertoires in COVID-19. TCRdb's table, derived via immunoSEQ multiplex PCR, lists solely in-frame clones and lacks some. The sample includes approximately 200,000 clones, about 85% of them seen just once. The CDR3 sequence is 16 residues long. In germline, CDR1 is SSHAT, CDR2 FNYEAQ (reference sequence). The junction had 12 bases not matched to a gene; V was cut back by 5 bases and J by 3 bases. This TCR was sampled from a woman aged 25 to 39 who had recovered from COVID-19. The genes are TRBV7-7 and TRBJ2-7, with 8 bases that match TRBD1. Specimen: PBMCs or T cells enriched from blood (not recorded which). Here the CDR3 DNA reads TGTGCCAGCAGCCCTGCCTCCGAGACAGGGGACTACGAGCAGTACTTC. Protein sequence: CASSPASETGDYEQYF.